The clone carrying this T cell receptor (beta chain) showed up many times. Antigen unknown. Trimming took off 1 base at V and 0 bases at J, with 13 bases between the two ends. CDR1 is LGHNA, CDR2 YSLEER, per germline. CDR3 length: 17 residues. This sample is drawn from a study of human T cells and chemical hapten exposure. About the research overall: Diphenylcyclopropenone doses were given weekly to the scalps of patients across the approximately 22-week study. Study-level results: Significantly more large CDR3 similarity clusters were formed by expanded TCRs than by controls.

TCRdb re-derived calls from the RACE reads in MiXCR, one entry per CDR3 protein. In the table there are about 260,000 distinct CDR3 sequences, 8.6% of which are singletons. Time point specified: pre-sensitization, week 0. Treatment meaning: therapeutic diphenylcyclopropenone sensitization with weekly scalp DPC. The study drew its donors from alopecia patients who were 18 to 70 years old and suitable for DPC. The specimen comprised whole blood, sampled in connection with sensitization to the hapten diphenylcyclopropenone (DPC). The genes are TRBV4-3 and TRBJ2-1; D is unclear. The TCR originated in a woman aged 40 to 55 with alopecia areata. Some clones in this sample may be carry-over from other donors' samples. The DNA for the CDR3 is TGCGCCAGCAGCCAAGCCCCCCGTTGGAGCTCCTACAATGAGCAGTTCTTC. Translating gives CASSQAPRWSSYNEQFF.